Listed here is a single TCR beta chain. A TCRbeta library incorporating unique molecular identifiers was prepared. Via MiXCR, TCRdb re-called the PCR reads, giving one row per CDR3 protein. Altogether over 550,000 distinct CDR3 sequences are present, 10% being singletons, with the ten largest covering 3.5% to 5%. The data were obtained in a study of T-cell reconstitution after alpha-beta-depleted transplantation in children. Trimming removed 2 bases from V and 0 bases from J, with 8 bases in between. Germline loops: CDR1 MNHNS, CDR2 SASEGT. The CDR3 runs to 16 residues. V usage is TRBV6-1 and J usage is TRBJ2-6; D possibly uses TRBD1 or TRBD2 (5 bases each). This TCR was recovered from a human donor who donated a stem cell graft to a child with acute myeloid leukemia. The specimen was PBMCs from the stem cell graft donor, collected from the stem cell graft. The chain's CDR3 is CASSERGASGANVLTF. CDR3 DNA sequence: TGTGCCAGCAGTGAAAGAGGGGCCTCTGGGGCCAACGTCCTGACTTTC.